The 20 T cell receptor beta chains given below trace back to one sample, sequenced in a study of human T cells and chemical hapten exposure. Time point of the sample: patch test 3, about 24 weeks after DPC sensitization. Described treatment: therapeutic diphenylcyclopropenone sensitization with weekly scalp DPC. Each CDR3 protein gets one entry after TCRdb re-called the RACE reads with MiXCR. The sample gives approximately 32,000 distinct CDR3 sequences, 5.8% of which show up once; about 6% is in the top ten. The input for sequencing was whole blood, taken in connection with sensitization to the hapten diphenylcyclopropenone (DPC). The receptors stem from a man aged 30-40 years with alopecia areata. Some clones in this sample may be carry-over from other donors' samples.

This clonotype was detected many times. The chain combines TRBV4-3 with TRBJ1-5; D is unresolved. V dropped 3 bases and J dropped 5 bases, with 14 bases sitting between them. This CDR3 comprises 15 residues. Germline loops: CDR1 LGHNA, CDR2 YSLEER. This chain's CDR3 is CASSHGRNLHQPQHF. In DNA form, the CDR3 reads TGCGCCAGCAGCCACGGACGGAATCTTCATCAGCCCCAGCATTTT.

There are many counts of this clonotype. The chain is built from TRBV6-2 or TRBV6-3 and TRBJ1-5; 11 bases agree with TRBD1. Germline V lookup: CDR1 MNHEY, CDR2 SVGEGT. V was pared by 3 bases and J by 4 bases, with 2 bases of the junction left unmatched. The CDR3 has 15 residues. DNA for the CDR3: TGTGCCAGCAGTTATCGGGACAGGGGGAATCAGCCCCAGCATTTT. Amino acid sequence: CASSYRDRGNQPQHF.

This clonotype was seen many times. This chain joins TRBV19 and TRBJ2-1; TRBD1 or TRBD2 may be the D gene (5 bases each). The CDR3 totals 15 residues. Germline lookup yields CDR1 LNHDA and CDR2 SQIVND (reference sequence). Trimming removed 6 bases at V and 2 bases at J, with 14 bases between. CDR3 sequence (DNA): TGTGCCAGTAGCCCGGCCGGGACGCCCTACAATGAGCAGTTCTTC. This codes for CASSPAGTPYNEQFF.

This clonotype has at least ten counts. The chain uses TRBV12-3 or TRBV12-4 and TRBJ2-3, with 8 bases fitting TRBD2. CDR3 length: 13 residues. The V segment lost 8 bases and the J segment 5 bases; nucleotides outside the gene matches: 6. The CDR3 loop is CASEAGDQDTQYF. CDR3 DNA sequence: TGTGCCAGCGAAGCGGGAGATCAAGATACGCAGTATTTT.

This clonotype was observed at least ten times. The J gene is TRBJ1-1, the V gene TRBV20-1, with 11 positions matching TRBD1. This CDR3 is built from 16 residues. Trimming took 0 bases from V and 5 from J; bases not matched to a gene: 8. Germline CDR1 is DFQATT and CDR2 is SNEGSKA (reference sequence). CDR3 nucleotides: TGCAGTGCTAGAGACCAAAGGACAGGGGGCTTTACTGAAGCTTTCTTT. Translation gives CSARDQRTGGFTEAFF.

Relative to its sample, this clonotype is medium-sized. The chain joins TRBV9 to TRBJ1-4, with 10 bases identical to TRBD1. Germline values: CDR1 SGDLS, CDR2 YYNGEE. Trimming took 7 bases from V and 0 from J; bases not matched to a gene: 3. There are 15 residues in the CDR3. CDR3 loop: CASGTGAATNEKLFF. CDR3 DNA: TGTGCCAGCGGGACAGGGGCTGCAACTAATGAAAAACTGTTTTTT.

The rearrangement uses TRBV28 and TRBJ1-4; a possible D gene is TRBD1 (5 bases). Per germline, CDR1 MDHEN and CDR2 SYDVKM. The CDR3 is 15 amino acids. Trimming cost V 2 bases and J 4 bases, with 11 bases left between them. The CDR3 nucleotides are TGTGCCAGCAGTTTAATCTGGGGGGTTAATGAAAAACTGTTTTTT. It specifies CASSLIWGVNEKLFF.

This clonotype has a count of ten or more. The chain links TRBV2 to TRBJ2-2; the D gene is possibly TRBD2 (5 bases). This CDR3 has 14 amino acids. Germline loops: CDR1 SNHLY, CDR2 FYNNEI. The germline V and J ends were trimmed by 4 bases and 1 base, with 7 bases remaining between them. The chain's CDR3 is CASSGGMNTGELFF. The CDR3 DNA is TGTGCCAGCAGTGGAGGGATGAACACCGGGGAGCTGTTTTTT.

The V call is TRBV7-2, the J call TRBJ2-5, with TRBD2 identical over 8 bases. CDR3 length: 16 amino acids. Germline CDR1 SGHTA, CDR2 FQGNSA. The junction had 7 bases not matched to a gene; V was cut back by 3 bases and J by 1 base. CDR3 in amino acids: CASSFVAGGTQETQYF. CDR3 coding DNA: TGTGCCAGCAGCTTTGTGGCGGGGGGCACCCAAGAGACCCAGTACTTC.

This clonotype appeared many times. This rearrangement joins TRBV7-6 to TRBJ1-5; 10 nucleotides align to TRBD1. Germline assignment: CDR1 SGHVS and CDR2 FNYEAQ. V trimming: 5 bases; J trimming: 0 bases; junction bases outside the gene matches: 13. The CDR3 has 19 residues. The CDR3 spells CASSPYAGTGADSNQPQHF. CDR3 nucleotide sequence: TGTGCCAGCAGCCCCTACGCCGGGACAGGGGCCGATAGCAATCAGCCCCAGCATTTT.

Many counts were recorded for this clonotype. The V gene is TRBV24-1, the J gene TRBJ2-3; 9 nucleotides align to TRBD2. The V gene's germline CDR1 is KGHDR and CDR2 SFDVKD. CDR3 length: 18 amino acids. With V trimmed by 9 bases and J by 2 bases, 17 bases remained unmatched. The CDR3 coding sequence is TGTGCCACCTCCGGAGGAGCGGGGGGTACCTGGACCACAGATACGCAGTATTTT. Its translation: CATSGGAGGTWTTDTQYF.

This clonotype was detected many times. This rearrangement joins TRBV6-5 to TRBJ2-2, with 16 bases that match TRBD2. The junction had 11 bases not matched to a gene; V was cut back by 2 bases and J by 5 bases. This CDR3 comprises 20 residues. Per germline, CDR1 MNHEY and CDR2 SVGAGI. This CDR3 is CASSYRQPGLAGGRTGELFF. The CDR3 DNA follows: TGTGCCAGCAGTTACCGTCAACCGGGACTAGCGGGAGGGCGGACCGGGGAGCTGTTTTTT.

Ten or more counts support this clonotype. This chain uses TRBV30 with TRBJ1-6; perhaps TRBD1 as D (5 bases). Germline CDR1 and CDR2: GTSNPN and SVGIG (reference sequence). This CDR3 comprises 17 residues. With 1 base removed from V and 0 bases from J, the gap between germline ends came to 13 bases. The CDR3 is CAWSARDGYSYNSPLHF. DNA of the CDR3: TGTGCCTGGAGTGCGAGGGACGGTTACTCCTATAATTCACCCCTCCACTTT.

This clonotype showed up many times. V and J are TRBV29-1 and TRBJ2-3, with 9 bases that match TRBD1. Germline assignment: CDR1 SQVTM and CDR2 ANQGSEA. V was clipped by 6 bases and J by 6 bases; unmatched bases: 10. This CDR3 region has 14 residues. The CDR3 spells CSVRGWTGEDTQYF. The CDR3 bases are TGCAGCGTCCGCGGCTGGACAGGGGAGGATACGCAGTATTTT.

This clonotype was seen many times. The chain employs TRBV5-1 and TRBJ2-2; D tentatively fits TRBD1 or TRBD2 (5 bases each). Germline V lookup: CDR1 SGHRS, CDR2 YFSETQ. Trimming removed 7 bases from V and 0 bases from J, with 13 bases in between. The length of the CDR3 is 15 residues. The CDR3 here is CASGASGSNTGELFF. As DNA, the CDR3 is TGCGCCAGCGGGGCGAGCGGATCGAACACCGGGGAGCTGTTTTTT.

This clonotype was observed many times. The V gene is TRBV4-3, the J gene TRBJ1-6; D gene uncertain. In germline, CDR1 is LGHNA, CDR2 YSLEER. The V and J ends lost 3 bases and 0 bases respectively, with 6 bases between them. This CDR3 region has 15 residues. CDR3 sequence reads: CASSQWGSYNSPLHF. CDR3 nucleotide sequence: TGCGCCAGCAGCCAGTGGGGCTCCTATAATTCACCCCTCCACTTT.

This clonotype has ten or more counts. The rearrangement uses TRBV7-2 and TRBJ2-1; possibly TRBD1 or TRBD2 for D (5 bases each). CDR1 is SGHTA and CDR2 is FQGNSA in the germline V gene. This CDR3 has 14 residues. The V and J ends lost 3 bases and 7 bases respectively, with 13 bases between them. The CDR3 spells CASSFSGRGNEQFF. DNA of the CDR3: TGTGCCAGCAGCTTTTCAGGGAGAGGGAATGAGCAGTTCTTC.

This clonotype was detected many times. CDR3 coding DNA: TGTGCCAGCAGCTCCAAGACTAGCGGGAGCCCCGAGCAGTACTTC. Encoded protein: CASSSKTSGSPEQYF. The chain links TRBV11-2 to TRBJ2-7, with 12 bases identical to TRBD2. Germline loops: CDR1 SGHAT, CDR2 FQNNGV. J lost 6 bases, V lost 4 bases, and 7 bases had no gene match. This CDR3 spans 15 amino acids.

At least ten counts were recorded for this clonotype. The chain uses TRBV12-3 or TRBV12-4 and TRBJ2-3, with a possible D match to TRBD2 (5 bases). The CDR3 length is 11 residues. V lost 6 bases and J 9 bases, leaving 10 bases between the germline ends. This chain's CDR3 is CASSPLATQYF. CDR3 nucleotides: TGTGCCAGCAGCCCCCTAGCCACGCAGTATTTT.

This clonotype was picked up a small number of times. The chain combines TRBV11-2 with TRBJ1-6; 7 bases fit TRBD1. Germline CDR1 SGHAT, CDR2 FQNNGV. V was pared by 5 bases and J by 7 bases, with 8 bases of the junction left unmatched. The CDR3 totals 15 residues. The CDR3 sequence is CASSTYRGLNSPLHF. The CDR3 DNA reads TGTGCCAGCAGCACGTACAGGGGTCTAAATTCACCCCTCCACTTT.